This is a list of T cell receptor beta chains from one sample in a study of graft-versus-host responses after intestinal transplantation. Repertoires were generated with immunoSEQ multiplex PCR, while TCRdb's copy carries only in-frame clones and drops some. The table has 6,500 to 7,500 clones, 20% to 25% seen once. The source was alloreactive CD4+ T cells from a mixed lymphocyte reaction culture, collected before transplantation. The receptors stem from a human patient who was an organ donor for intestinal transplantation. Each CDR3 is given with its conserved first and last residue. The D gene is left open where the match is weak. For some rows the clone size is stated as once, few or many, or as a class when expanded; others skip it.

>TRBJ2-7|.|TRBV28|.
CASRARGASSYEQYF
TGTGCCAGCAGAGCCAGGGGCGCCAGCTCCTACGAGCAGTACTTC
>TRBJ1-1|.|TRBV18|.
CASSPGGNTEAFF
TGTGCCAGCTCACCGGGGGGGAACACTGAAGCTTTCTTT
>TRBJ2-3|medium-sized|TRBV4-2|.
CASSQELVGPDTQYF
TGTGCCAGCAGCCAAGAACTAGTTGGTCCAGATACGCAGTATTTT
>TRBJ2-1|.|TRBV7-2|.
CASSLGGGATGNEQFF
TGTGCCAGCAGCTTAGGTGGGGGAGCTACGGGCAATGAGCAGTTCTTC
>TRBJ1-3|few|TRBV11-3|.
CASSFDGHSGNTIYF
TGTGCCAGCAGCTTCGACGGCCACTCTGGAAACACCATATATTTT
>TRBJ2-2|.|TRBV7-9|.
CASSQSGQGRLAQVRELFF
TGTGCCAGCAGCCAATCGGGACAGGGACGACTAGCGCAGGTTAGGGAGCTGTTTTTT
>TRBJ2-2|.|TRBV7-3|.
CASSLRGCGETGELFF
TGTGCCAGCAGCTTAAGAGGATGCGGGGAAACCGGGGAGCTGTTTTTT
>TRBJ2-3|.|TRBV5-1|.
CASSPPWLGTDTQYF
TGCGCCAGCAGCCCCCCCTGGTTGGGCACAGATACGCAGTATTTT
>TRBJ1-6|few|TRBV10-3|TRBD1
CAIAGTANSPLHF
TGTGCCATCGCCGGGACAGCCAATTCACCCCTCCACTTT
>TRBJ2-6|large|TRBV19|.
CASSVSGANVLTF
TGTGCCAGTAGTGTCTCTGGGGCCAACGTCCTGACTTTC
>TRBJ2-7|.|TRBV7-2|TRBD2
CASSSILAGSPYEQYF
TGTGCCAGCAGCTCCATCCTAGCGGGATCCCCCTACGAGCAGTACTTC
>TRBJ2-7|.|TRBV7-9|TRBD2
CASRLAGLAYEQYF
TGTGCCAGTCGACTAGCGGGACTCGCCTACGAGCAGTACTTC
>TRBJ2-3|.|TRBV6-1|.
CASSEADTRGTDTQYF
TGTGCCAGCAGTGAAGCGGACACTAGGGGTACAGATACGCAGTATTTT
>TRBJ2-3|.|TRBV11-2|TRBD2
CASSLAGGGTDTQYF
TGTGCCAGCAGCTTAGCGGGAGGGGGCACAGATACGCAGTATTTT